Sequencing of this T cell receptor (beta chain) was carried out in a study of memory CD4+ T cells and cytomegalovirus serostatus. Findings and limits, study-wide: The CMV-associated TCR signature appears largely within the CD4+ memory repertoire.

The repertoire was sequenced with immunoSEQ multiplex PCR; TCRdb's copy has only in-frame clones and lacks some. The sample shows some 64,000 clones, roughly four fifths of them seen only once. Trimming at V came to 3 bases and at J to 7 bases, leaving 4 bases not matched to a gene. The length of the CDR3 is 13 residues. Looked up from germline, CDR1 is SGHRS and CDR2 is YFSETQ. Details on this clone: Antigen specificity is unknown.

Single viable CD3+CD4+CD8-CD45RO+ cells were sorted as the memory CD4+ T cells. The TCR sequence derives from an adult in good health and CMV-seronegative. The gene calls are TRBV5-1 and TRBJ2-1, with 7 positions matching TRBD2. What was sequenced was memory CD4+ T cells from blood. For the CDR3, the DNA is TGCGCCAGCAGCTCGACCGGGGGGAATGAGCAGTTCTTC. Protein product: CASSSTGGNEQFF.